The subject of this entry is one T cell receptor (beta chain). This record belongs to a study of blood T cell repertoires in COVID-19. Study-wide background: Acute and convalescent COVID-19 specimens originated in the United States, Italy and Spain. In each case, the material was cDNA or gDNA derived from T cells, B-cell-depleted T cells, or PBMCs.

Original methodology: Reference gene primer amplification gave estimated nucleated cell counts. Here immunoSEQ multiplex PCR was the method, and the copy in TCRdb shows in-frame clones only, minus some. The V and J calls and clone size come from that table; D and trimming were worked out from the DNA. The sample lists about 260,000 clones, 80% to 90% occurring once. The CDR3 is made up of 14 amino acids. Looked up from germline, CDR1 is SGDLS and CDR2 is YYNGEE. Between the trimmed V and J ends, which lost 4 bases and 1 base, there was a span of 11 bases. Those who participated ranged in age from roughly 18 to 90 years and resided in about 24 US areas.

This chain links TRBV9 with TRBJ1-1, with D maybe TRBD1 (6 bases). Specimen: PBMCs or T cells enriched from blood (not recorded which). This TCR was recovered from a man younger than 40 with acute COVID-19. The CDR3 region has the DNA TGTGCCAGCAGCCGGGGGGGCAAGAACACTGAAGCTTTCTTT. It encodes CASSRGGKNTEAFF.